The 16 T cell receptor beta chains below were found in one sample sequenced in a study of human T cells and chemical hapten exposure. MiXCR, applied by TCRdb to the RACE reads, yields one record per CDR3 protein. The sample has around 380,000 distinct CDR3 sequences; approximately 5% are singletons. The time point here: pre-sensitization, week 0. Treatment meaning: therapeutic diphenylcyclopropenone sensitization with weekly scalp DPC. The sequencing used whole blood, collected in connection with sensitization to the hapten diphenylcyclopropenone (DPC). The receptors stem from a woman between 18 and 29 years old with alopecia areata. Some clones in this sample may be carry-over from other donors' samples.

Many counts were recorded for this clonotype. V gene TRBV20-1 combines with J gene TRBJ1-1, with D possibly TRBD1 on 5 matching bases. The CDR3 is 14 residues long. The V and J ends lost 0 bases and 2 bases respectively, with 10 bases between them. The germline V gene has CDR1 DFQATT and CDR2 SNEGSKA (reference sequence). The CDR3 loop reads CSARDPGVNTEAFF. The CDR3 nucleotides are TGCAGTGCTAGAGATCCGGGGGTTAACACTGAAGCTTTCTTT.

There are many counts of this clonotype. The V gene is TRBV5-4, the J gene TRBJ2-3, with TRBD2 matching over 7 bases. CDR1 is SGHNT, CDR2 YYREEE, per germline (reference sequence). The junction had 5 bases not matched to a gene; V was cut back by 4 bases and J by 6 bases. This CDR3 has 13 residues. DNA for the CDR3: TGTGCCAGCAGCCCGAGCGGGGCGGATACGCAGTATTTT. Translation: CASSPSGADTQYF.

V is TRBV5-4 and J is TRBJ1-2; a weak D match, TRBD1 (6 bases). Germline values: CDR1 SGHNT, CDR2 YYREEE (reference sequence). Trimming removed 1 base from V and 5 bases from J, with 12 bases in between. The CDR3 extends over 14 amino acids. The CDR3 bases are TGTGCCAGCAGCTTGAACAAGGGGGGGTATGGCTACACCTTC. It encodes CASSLNKGGYGYTF.

This clonotype showed up just a few times. CDR3 loop: CASSLRAAQETQYF. The DNA for the CDR3 is TGTGCCAGCAGTTTACGGGCAGCCCAAGAGACCCAGTACTTC. The chain recombines TRBV27 with TRBJ2-5; D not resolved. V lost 2 bases and J lost 1, with 8 bases in between. The CDR3 runs to 14 residues. From germline, CDR1 is MNHEY and CDR2 SMNVEV (reference sequence).

This clonotype has ten or more counts. The gene calls are TRBV27 and TRBJ1-1; possible D gene TRBD1, 5 bases. The CDR3 is made up of 15 amino acids. V was clipped by 2 bases and J by 3 bases, with 13 bases between them. Per the germline V gene, CDR1 is MNHEY and CDR2 is SMNVEV (reference sequence). DNA for the CDR3: TGTGCCAGCAGTTTAGTGGGGCCCGGGGACACTGAAGCTTTCTTT. Translating it yields CASSLVGPGDTEAFF.

The V call is TRBV3-1, the J call TRBJ1-4, with D unclear. The CDR3 is 14 amino acids. Germline assignment: CDR1 LGHDT and CDR2 YNNKEL (reference sequence). Trimming removed 3 bases at V and 12 bases at J, with 17 bases between. The CDR3 region is CASSHLAQAEELFF. The CDR3 DNA sequence: TGTGCCAGCAGCCATCTAGCCCAGGCGGAAGAACTGTTTTTT.

This clonotype was seen repeatedly, ten times or more. The chain joins TRBV24-1 to TRBJ1-4, with D hard to call. This CDR3 is built from 15 residues. V lost 3 bases, J lost 0 bases, and 7 bases lay in between. The germline gives CDR1 KGHDR, CDR2 SFDVKD. CDR3 DNA: TGTGCCACCAGTGATGCGGCAGCAACTAATGAAAAACTGTTTTTT. Translated: CATSDAAATNEKLFF.

Many counts were recorded for this clonotype. The genes are TRBV6-5 and TRBJ1-5; the D gene is possibly TRBD1 (6 bases). CDR3 length: 16 residues. V was shortened by 8 bases and J by 5 bases, with 22 bases between the two germline ends. CDR1 is MNHEY and CDR2 is SVGAGI in the germline V gene. The DNA of the CDR3 is TGTGCCAGCTCCATGAGAGGGGTCGGGGGCGATCAGCCCCAGCATTTT. It translates to CASSMRGVGGDQPQHF.

This clonotype was seen ten or more times. The gene calls are TRBV5-1 and TRBJ2-7; 7 nucleotides align to TRBD1. The CDR3 runs 15 residues. Germline values: CDR1 SGHRS, CDR2 YFSETQ. Trimming at V came to 4 bases and at J to 2 bases, leaving 9 bases not matched to a gene. The CDR3 loop is CASSTSGTVTYEQYF. The CDR3, as DNA: TGCGCCAGCAGCACTTCCGGGACAGTGACCTACGAGCAGTACTTC.

Many counts were recorded for this clonotype. The CDR3, as DNA: TGCAGTGCCGAGATAGGACAGGGCTTTTATAGCAATCAGCCCCAGCATTTT. Its translation is CSAEIGQGFYSNQPQHF. V and J are TRBV20-1 and TRBJ1-5; 8 bases line up with TRBD1. Losses at the gene ends were 6 bases for V and 0 bases for J; bases not matched to a gene: 13. Germline V gene sequence: CDR1 DFQATT, CDR2 SNEGSKA (reference sequence). The CDR3 runs to 17 residues.

This clonotype was found many times. This chain uses TRBV6-1 with TRBJ1-1; no clear D gene. The V and J ends lost 5 bases and 4 bases respectively, with 11 bases between them. The CDR3 totals 13 residues. Looked up from germline, CDR1 is MNHNS and CDR2 is SASEGT. CDR3 region: CASSFQSGTEAFF. Written as DNA, the CDR3 is TGTGCCAGCAGTTTCCAGTCGGGCACTGAAGCTTTCTTT.

This clonotype was counted ten times or more. The V and J genes are TRBV28 and TRBJ2-3; TRBD1 might be the D (5 bases). The CDR3 has 16 amino acids. From germline, CDR1 is MDHEN and CDR2 SYDVKM. V dropped 5 bases and J dropped 0 bases, with 15 bases sitting between them. The CDR3 nucleotides are TGTGCCAGCAGTGGTCGACAGAGATTTAGCACAGATACGCAGTATTTT. Translated: CASSGRQRFSTDTQYF. Drawing the rest from reference TRBV28 and TRBJ2-3, the complete variable domain is DVKVTQSSRYLVKRTGEKVFLECVQDMDHENMFWYRQDPGLGLRLIYFSYDVKMKEKGDIPEGYSVSREKKERFSLILESASTNQTSMYLCASSGRQRFSTDTQYFGPGTRLTVL.

The chain carries TRBV12-3 or TRBV12-4 and TRBJ1-1; D possibly corresponds to TRBD1 (5 bases). The germline V and J ends were trimmed by 6 bases and 3 bases, with 11 bases remaining between them. There are 13 residues in the CDR3. The DNA of the CDR3 is TGTGCCAGCAGGAAGCCGGGGGACACTGAAGCTTTCTTT. Protein sequence: CASRKPGDTEAFF.

V usage is TRBV18 and J usage is TRBJ2-3; 11 bases align to TRBD1. V was pared by 4 bases and J by 5 bases, with 5 bases of the junction left unmatched. This CDR3 has 15 amino acids. The germline gives CDR1 KGHSH, CDR2 LQKENI. The CDR3, as DNA: TGTGCCAGCTCACTGCAGGACAGGGGGCTAGATACGCAGTATTTT. Its translation: CASSLQDRGLDTQYF.

This clonotype was picked up a small number of times. The rearrangement joins TRBV5-1 to TRBJ1-1, with a possible D match to TRBD1 (6 bases). The V and J ends lost 2 bases and 4 bases respectively, with 15 bases between them. The CDR3 runs 15 residues. Germline lookup yields CDR1 SGHRS and CDR2 YFSETQ. The CDR3 reads CASSFTGFSITEAFF. The CDR3 DNA reads TGCGCCAGCAGCTTTACAGGGTTTTCGATCACTGAAGCTTTCTTT.

This clonotype was found many times. This chain uses TRBV7-9 with TRBJ1-4; D is uncertain. Looked up from germline, CDR1 is SEHNR and CDR2 is FQNEAQ (reference sequence). V dropped 7 bases and J dropped 8 bases, with 20 bases sitting between them. This CDR3 is 15 amino acids long. In DNA form, the CDR3 reads TGTGCCAGCACGCGCGTGACTCCCGGGAACGAAAAACTGTTTTTT. Translated, it gives CASTRVTPGNEKLFF. Full variable domain (remainder filled in from reference TRBV7-9 and TRBJ1-4): DTGVSQNPRHKITKRGQNVTFRCDPISEHNRLYWYRQTLGQGPEFLTYFQNEAQLEKSRLLSDRFSAERPKGSFSTLEIQRTEQGDSAMYLCASTRVTPGNEKLFFGSGTQLSVL.